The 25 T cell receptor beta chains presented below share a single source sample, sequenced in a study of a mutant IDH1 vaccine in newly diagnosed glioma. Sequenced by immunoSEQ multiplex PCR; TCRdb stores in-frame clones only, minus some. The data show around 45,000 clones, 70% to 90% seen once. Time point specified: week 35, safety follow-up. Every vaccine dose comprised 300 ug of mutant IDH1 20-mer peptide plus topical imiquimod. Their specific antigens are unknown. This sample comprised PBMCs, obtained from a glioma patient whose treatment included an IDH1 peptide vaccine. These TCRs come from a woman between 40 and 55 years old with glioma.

The CDR3 loop is CASSELVGGYTF. CDR3 nucleotide sequence: TGTGCCAGCAGTGAATTAGTCGGGGGCTACACCTTC. The gene calls are TRBV25-1 and TRBJ1-2, with D uncertain. The CDR3 has 12 residues. Germline-derived CDR1 and CDR2 are MGHDK and SYGVNS. Trimming removed 1 base from V and 8 bases from J, with 8 bases in between.

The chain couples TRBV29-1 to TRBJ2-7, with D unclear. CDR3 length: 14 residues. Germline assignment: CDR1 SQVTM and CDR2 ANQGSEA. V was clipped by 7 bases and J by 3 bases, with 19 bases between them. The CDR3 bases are TGCAGCGCTATCATTTACTCGACGCTCTACGAGCAGTACTTC. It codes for CSAIIYSTLYEQYF.

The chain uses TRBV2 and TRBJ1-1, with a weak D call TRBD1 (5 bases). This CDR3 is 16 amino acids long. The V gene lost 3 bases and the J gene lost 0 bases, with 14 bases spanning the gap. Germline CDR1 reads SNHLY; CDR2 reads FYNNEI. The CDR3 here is CASSDAGRGMNTEAFF. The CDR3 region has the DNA TGTGCCAGCAGTGATGCAGGGAGAGGAATGAACACTGAAGCTTTCTTT.

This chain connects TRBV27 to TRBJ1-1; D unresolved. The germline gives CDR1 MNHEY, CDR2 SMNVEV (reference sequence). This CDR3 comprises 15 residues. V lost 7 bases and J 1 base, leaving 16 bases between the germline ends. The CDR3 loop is CASTPGGFGNTEAFF. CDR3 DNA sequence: TGTGCCAGCACCCCGGGAGGGTTTGGGAACACTGAAGCTTTCTTT.

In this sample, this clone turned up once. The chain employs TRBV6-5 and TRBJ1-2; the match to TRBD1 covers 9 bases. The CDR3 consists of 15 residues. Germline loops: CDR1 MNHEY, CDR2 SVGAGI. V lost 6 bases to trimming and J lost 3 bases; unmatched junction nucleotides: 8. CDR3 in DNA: TGTGCCAGCAGAACCGTCGGGGACAGGGACTATGGCTACACCTTC. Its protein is CASRTVGDRDYGYTF.

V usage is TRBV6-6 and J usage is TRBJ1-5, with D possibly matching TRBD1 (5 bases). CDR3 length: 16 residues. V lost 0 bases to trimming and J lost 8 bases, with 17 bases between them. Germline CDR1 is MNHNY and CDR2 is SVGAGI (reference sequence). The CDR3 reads CASSYSTQGMSEPQHF. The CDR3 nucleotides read TGTGCCAGCAGTTACTCGACCCAGGGCATGAGTGAGCCCCAGCATTTT.

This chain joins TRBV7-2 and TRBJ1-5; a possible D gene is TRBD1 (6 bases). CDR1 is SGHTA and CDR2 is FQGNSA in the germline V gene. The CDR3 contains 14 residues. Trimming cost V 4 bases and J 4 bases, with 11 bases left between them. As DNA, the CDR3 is TGTGCCAGCAGCTCCACAGGGTCAAATCAGCCCCAGCATTTT. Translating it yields CASSSTGSNQPQHF. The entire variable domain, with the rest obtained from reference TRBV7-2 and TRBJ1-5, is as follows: GAGVSQSPSNKVTEKGKDVELRCDPISGHTALYWYRQSLGQGLEFLIYFQGNSAPDKSGLPSDRFSAERTGGSVSTLTIQRTQQEDSAVYLCASSSTGSNQPQHFGDGTRLSIL.

This CDR3 is CASGQVVYEQYF. The CDR3 DNA is TGTGCCAGCGGACAGGTGGTCTACGAGCAGTACTTC. The chain combines TRBV27 with TRBJ2-7, with TRBD1 matching over 7 bases. Unmatched junction bases numbered 4, after V lost 8 bases and J lost 3 bases. Per germline, CDR1 MNHEY and CDR2 SMNVEV (reference sequence). CDR3 length equals 12 residues.

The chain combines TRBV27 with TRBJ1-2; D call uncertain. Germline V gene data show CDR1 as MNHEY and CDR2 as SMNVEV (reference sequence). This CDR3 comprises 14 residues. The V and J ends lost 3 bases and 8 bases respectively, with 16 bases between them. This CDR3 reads CASSLSYLVGGYTF. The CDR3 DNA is TGTGCCAGCAGTTTGTCCTACCTCGTTGGCGGCTACACCTTC.

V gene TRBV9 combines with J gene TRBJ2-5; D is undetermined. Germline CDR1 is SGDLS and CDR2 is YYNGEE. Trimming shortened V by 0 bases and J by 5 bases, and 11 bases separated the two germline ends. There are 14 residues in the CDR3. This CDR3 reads CASSVGLVVETQYF. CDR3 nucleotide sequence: TGTGCCAGCAGCGTAGGTCTGGTTGTTGAGACCCAGTACTTC. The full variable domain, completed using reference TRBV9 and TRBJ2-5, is DSGVTQTPKHLITATGQRVTLRCSPRSGDLSVYWYQQSLDQGLQFLIQYYNGEERAKGNILERFSAQQFPDLHSELNLSSLELGDSALYFCASSVGLVVETQYFGPGTRLLVL.

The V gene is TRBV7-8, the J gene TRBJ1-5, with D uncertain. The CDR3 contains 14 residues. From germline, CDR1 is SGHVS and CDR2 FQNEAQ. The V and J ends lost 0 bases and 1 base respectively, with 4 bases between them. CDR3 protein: CASSLASSNQPQHF. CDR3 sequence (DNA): TGTGCCAGCAGCTTAGCGTCGAGCAATCAGCCCCAGCATTTT. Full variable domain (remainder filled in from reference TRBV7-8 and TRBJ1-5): GAGVSQSPRYKVAKRGQDVALRCDPISGHVSLFWYQQALGQGPEFLTYFQNEAQLDKSGLPSDRFFAERPEGSVSTLKIQRTQQEDSAVYLCASSLASSNQPQHFGDGTRLSIL.

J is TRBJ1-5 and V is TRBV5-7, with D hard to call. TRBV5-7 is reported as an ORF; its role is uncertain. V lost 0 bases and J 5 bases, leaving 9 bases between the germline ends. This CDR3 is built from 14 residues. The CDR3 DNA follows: TGTGCCAGCAGCTTGGAACAACGGGATCAGCCCCAGCATTTT. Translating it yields CASSLEQRDQPQHF.

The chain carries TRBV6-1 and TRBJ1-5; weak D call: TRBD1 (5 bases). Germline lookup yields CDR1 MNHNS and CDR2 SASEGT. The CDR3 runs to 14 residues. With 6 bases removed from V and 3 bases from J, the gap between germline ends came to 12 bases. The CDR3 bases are TGTGCCAGCAGAGGGCGACAGAACAATCAGCCCCAGCATTTT. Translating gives CASRGRQNNQPQHF.

The CDR3 loop reads CASSISRDGRRGYTF. The CDR3 DNA sequence: TGTGCCAGTAGTATCTCTCGGGACGGGCGGCGTGGCTACACCTTC. The gene calls are TRBV19 and TRBJ1-2, with D possibly being TRBD1 (5 bases). The germline gives CDR1 LNHDA, CDR2 SQIVND (reference sequence). V shed 3 bases and J shed 7 bases, with 18 bases lying between them. The length of the CDR3 is 15 residues.

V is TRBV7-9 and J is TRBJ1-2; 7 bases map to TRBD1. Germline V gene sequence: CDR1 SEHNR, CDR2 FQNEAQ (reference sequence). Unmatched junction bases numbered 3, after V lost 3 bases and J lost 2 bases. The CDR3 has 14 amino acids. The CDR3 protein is CASSFGQVNYGYTF. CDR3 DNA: TGTGCCAGCAGCTTCGGACAGGTGAACTATGGCTACACCTTC. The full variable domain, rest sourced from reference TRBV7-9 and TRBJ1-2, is DTGVSQNPRHKITKRGQNVTFRCDPISEHNRLYWYRQTLGQGPEFLTYFQNEAQLEKSRLLSDRFSAERPKGSFSTLEIQRTEQGDSAMYLCASSFGQVNYGYTFGSGTRLTVV.

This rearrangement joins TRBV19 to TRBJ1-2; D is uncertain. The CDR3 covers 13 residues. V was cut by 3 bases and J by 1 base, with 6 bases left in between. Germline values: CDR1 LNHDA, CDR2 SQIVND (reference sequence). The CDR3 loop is CASSILVNYGYTF. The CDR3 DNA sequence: TGTGCCAGTAGTATCCTGGTTAACTATGGCTACACCTTC. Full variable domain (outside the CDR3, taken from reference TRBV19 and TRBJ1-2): DGGITQSPKYLFRKEGQNVTLSCEQNLNHDAMYWYRQDPGQGLRLIYYSQIVNDFQKGDIAEGYSVSREKKESFPLTVTSAQKNPTAFYLCASSILVNYGYTFGSGTRLTVV.

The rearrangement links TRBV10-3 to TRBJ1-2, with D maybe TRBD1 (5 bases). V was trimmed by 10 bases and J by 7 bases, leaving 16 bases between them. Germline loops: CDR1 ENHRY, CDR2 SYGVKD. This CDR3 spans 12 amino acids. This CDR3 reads CATGGLGVGYTF. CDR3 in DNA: TGTGCCACAGGTGGACTGGGGGTTGGCTACACCTTC.

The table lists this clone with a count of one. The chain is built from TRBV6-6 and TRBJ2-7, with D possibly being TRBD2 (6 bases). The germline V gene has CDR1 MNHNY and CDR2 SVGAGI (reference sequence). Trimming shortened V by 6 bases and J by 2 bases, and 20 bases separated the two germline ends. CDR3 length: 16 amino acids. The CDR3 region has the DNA TGTGCCAGCAGCACCCGTAGTAGCGGTGGGGCCTACGAGCAGTACTTC. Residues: CASSTRSSGGAYEQYF.

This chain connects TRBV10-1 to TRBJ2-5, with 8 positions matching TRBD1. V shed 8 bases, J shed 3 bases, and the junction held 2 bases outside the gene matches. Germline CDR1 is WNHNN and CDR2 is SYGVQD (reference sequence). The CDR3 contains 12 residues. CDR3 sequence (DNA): TGCGCCAGCCGGACAGGGAAAGAGACCCAGTACTTC. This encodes CASRTGKETQYF.

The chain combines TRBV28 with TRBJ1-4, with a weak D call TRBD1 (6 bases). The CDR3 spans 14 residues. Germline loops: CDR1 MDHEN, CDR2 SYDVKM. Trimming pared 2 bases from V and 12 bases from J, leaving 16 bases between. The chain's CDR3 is CASSLISGAFELFF. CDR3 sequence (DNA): TGTGCCAGCAGTTTAATTTCAGGGGCGTTCGAACTGTTTTTT.

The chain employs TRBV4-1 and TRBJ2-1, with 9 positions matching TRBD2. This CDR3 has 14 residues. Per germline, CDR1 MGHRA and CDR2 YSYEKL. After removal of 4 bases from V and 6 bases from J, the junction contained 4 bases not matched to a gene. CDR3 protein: CASSRGTSRNEQFF. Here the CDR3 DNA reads TGCGCCAGCAGCCGAGGGACTAGCCGCAATGAGCAGTTCTTC.

The CDR3: CASSSLSPSGANVLTF. The CDR3 DNA sequence: TGCGCCAGCAGCTCCTTATCCCCGTCTGGGGCCAACGTCCTGACTTTC. This chain uses TRBV5-1 with TRBJ2-6; no firm D call. CDR1 and CDR2 from the germline V gene are SGHRS and YFSETQ. The CDR3 consists of 16 residues. The ends were cut back, 3 bases at V and 1 base at J, with 11 bases in the middle.

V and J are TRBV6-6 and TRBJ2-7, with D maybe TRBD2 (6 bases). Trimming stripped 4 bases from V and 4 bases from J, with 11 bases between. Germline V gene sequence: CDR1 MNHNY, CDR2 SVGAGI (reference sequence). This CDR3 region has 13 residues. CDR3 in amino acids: CASSSAGPYEQYF. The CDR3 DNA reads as TGTGCCAGCAGTTCAGCGGGCCCATACGAGCAGTACTTC.

CDR3 in amino acids: CASSQRQGYFYGYTF. In DNA, the CDR3 is TGCGCCAGCAGCCAAAGGCAGGGGTACTTCTATGGCTACACCTTC. The chain joins TRBV4-3 to TRBJ1-2; a possible D gene is TRBD1 (6 bases). The germline V gene has CDR1 LGHNA and CDR2 YSLEER. Deletions cut 2 bases from V and 4 bases from J, with 14 bases between. The CDR3 has 15 residues.

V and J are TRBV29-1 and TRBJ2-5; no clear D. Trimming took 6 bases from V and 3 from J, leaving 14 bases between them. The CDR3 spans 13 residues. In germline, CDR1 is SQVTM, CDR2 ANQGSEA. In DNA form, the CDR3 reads TGCAGCGTGAGCCTAGAAAACGAAGAGACCCAGTACTTC. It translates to CSVSLENEETQYF.